The rows below give T cell receptor beta chains drawn from one sample of a study of blood T cells in healthy people across ages. One entry per CDR3 protein, called by TCRdb with MiXCR from the 5' RACE reads. The table includes about 1.5 million distinct CDR3 sequences, about 45% detected once. The sample consisted of blood. The receptor set was obtained from a woman aged 18-35 years in good health. Both conserved end residues are part of each CDR3. A D gene is named only where the DNA matches it firmly. Where a row states a size, it is once, few, many or the class of an expanded clone; other rows omit it.

d_gene,v_gene,abundance,j_gene,CDR3aa,CDR3nt
NA,TRBV7-9,few,TRBJ1-2,CASSLGTGTNYGYTF,TGTGCCAGCAGCTTAGGTACAGGGACCAACTATGGCTACACCTTC
TRBD1,TRBV7-6,few,TRBJ1-4,CASSSRQGIREKLFF,TGTGCCAGCAGCTCGCGACAGGGTATACGAGAAAAACTGTTTTTT
NA,TRBV7-6,NA,TRBJ1-1,CANSLLFGYNTEAFF,TGTGCCAACAGCTTACTCTTTGGGTATAACACTGAAGCTTTCTTT
TRBD1,TRBV27,NA,TRBJ2-1,CASSRDRGFSGGQFF,TGTGCCAGCAGTCGGGACAGGGGATTCTCGGGTGGGCAGTTCTTC
NA,TRBV6-5,NA,TRBJ2-3,CASSWGHTQYF,TGTGCCAGCAGTTGGGGACATACGCAGTATTTT
NA,TRBV20-1,NA,TRBJ1-1,CSAIGGPEAFF,TGCAGTGCGATCGGAGGGCCTGAAGCTTTCTTT
TRBD2,TRBV5-1,NA,TRBJ2-1,CASSGGSWSYDEQFF,TGCGCCAGCAGTGGCGGGAGTTGGTCCTACGATGAGCAGTTCTTC
NA,TRBV3-1,NA,TRBJ1-5,CASSQEEGPQHF,TGTGCCAGCAGCCAAGAGGAGGGGCCCCAGCATTTT
TRBD1,TRBV30,NA,TRBJ1-2,CAWSGTEQGTPGDGYIF,TGTGCCTGGAGTGGAACAGAACAGGGGACTCCTGGCGATGGCTACATCTTC
NA,TRBV4-3,NA,TRBJ2-3,CASSPWVIGDTQYF,TGCGCCAGCAGCCCTTGGGTGATTGGGGATACGCAGTATTTT
TRBD1,TRBV27,NA,TRBJ2-3,CASSPPWGQGAKDTQYF,TGTGCCAGCAGTCCCCCCTGGGGACAGGGGGCAAAAGATACGCAGTATTTT
TRBD2,TRBV20-1,NA,TRBJ2-3,CSAKTSGGLDTQYF,TGCAGTGCAAAGACTAGCGGGGGTCTTGATACGCAGTATTTT
NA,TRBV7-2,few,TRBJ2-1,CASSQSLGLSYNEQFF,TGTGCCAGCAGCCAAAGTCTGGGACTCTCCTACAATGAGCAGTTCTTC
NA,TRBV29-1,many,TRBJ2-1,CSVVGSVYNEQFF,TGCAGCGTTGTCGGGAGTGTATACAATGAGCAGTTCTTC
NA,TRBV20-1,NA,TRBJ2-6,CSARGHSGANVLTF,TGCAGTGCCCGAGGACACTCTGGGGCCAACGTCCTGACTTTC
NA,TRBV4-3,NA,TRBJ2-1,CASSPTGYTNYNEQFF,TGCGCCAGCAGCCCCACGGGGTACACTAACTACAATGAGCAGTTCTTC
NA,TRBV20-1,few,TRBJ2-1,CSASPSAYNEQFF,TGCAGTGCTAGCCCTAGCGCCTACAATGAGCAGTTCTTC
NA,TRBV29-1,NA,TRBJ1-1,CSVPGEGRTEAFF,TGCAGCGTGCCCGGGGAGGGGCGAACTGAAGCTTTCTTT
NA,TRBV6-2/TRBV6-3,few,TRBJ2-5,CASSYYSQVQETQYF,TGTGCCAGCAGTTACTACAGCCAAGTACAAGAGACCCAGTACTTC
NA,TRBV12-3/TRBV12-4,once,TRBJ2-5,CASSFPGHQETQYF,TGTGCCAGCAGTTTTCCGGGACACCAAGAGACCCAGTACTTC
TRBD1,TRBV27,few,TRBJ2-5,CASSPSFRAHRGHQETQYF,TGTGCCAGCAGTCCCAGTTTCAGAGCACACAGGGGGCACCAAGAGACCCAGTACTTC
TRBD1,TRBV20-1,NA,TRBJ2-7,CSALDRGVYEQYF,TGCAGTGCCCTAGACAGGGGGGTCTACGAGCAGTACTTC
TRBD1,TRBV7-6,NA,TRBJ2-7,CASSLSPGQFSYEQYF,TGTGCCAGCAGCTTAAGCCCGGGACAGTTCTCCTACGAGCAGTACTTC
NA,TRBV20-1,NA,TRBJ2-4,CSAEGGAKNIQYF,TGCAGTGCTGAAGGGGGAGCCAAAAACATTCAGTACTTC
NA,TRBV7-9,NA,TRBJ2-7,CASSYDSFLYEQYF,TGTGCCAGCAGCTACGACAGTTTCCTCTACGAGCAGTACTTC
NA,TRBV28,once,TRBJ1-5,CASSRGTAGNQPQHF,TGTGCCAGCAGCCGCGGGACGGCCGGAAATCAGCCCCAGCATTTT
TRBD1,TRBV9,NA,TRBJ1-1,CASSVGDRTSVAEAFF,TGTGCCAGCAGCGTCGGGGACAGGACCTCAGTGGCTGAAGCTTTCTTT
NA,TRBV20-1,NA,TRBJ2-5,CSASGGAETQYF,TGCAGTGCTAGTGGGGGGGCAGAGACCCAGTACTTC
NA,TRBV25-1,NA,TRBJ1-5,CASRGADYQPQHF,TGTGCCAGCAGAGGGGCAGATTATCAGCCCCAGCATTTT
NA,TRBV20-1,few,TRBJ2-3,CSADGRAADTQYF,TGCAGTGCTGATGGGCGGGCTGCAGATACGCAGTATTTT
NA,TRBV28,many,TRBJ1-1,CASSLWGRLNTEAFF,TGTGCCAGCAGTTTATGGGGTCGATTGAACACTGAAGCTTTCTTT
NA,TRBV3-1,NA,TRBJ2-1,CASSQWLDSKGFF,TGTGCCAGCAGCCAATGGTTAGACAGCAAAGGGTTCTTC
TRBD1,TRBV6-2/TRBV6-3,few,TRBJ2-5,CASSSRGQGRETQYF,TGTGCCAGCAGTTCCAGAGGACAGGGTCGAGAGACCCAGTACTTC
NA,TRBV20-1,NA,TRBJ2-6,CSGPGPLLSGANVLTF,TGCAGTGGCCCGGGACCGCTGCTTTCTGGGGCCAACGTCCTGACTTTC
TRBD2,TRBV20-1,NA,TRBJ2-6,CSAYRASGRPGANVLTF,TGCAGTGCCTACCGTGCTAGCGGGAGGCCTGGGGCCAACGTCCTGACTTTC
NA,TRBV7-9,NA,TRBJ2-3,CASSPPDLDTQYF,TGTGCCAGCAGCCCACCAGATCTAGATACGCAGTATTTT